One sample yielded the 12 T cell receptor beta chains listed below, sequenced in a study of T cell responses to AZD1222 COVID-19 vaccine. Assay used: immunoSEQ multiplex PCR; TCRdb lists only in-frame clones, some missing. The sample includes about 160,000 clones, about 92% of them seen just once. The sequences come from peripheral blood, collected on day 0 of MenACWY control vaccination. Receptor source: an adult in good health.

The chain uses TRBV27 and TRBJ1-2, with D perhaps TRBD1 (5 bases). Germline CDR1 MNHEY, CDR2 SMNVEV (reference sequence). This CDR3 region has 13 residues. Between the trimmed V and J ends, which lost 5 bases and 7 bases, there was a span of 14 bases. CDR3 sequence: CASSLGTYSGYTF. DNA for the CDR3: TGTGCCAGCAGTCTCGGGACGTACTCTGGCTACACCTTC.

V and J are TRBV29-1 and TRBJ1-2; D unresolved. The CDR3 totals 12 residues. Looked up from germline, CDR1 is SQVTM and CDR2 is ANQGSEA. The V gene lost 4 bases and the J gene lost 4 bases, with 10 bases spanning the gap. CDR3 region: CSVVAGSYGYTF. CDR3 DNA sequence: TGCAGCGTTGTTGCGGGGTCCTATGGCTACACCTTC.

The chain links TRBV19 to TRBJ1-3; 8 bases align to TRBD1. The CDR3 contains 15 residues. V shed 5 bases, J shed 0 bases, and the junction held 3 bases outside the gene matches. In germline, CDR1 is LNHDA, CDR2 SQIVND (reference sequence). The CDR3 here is CASSVQGGSGNTIYF. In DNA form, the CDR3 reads TGTGCCAGTAGTGTACAGGGGGGCTCTGGAAACACCATATATTTT.

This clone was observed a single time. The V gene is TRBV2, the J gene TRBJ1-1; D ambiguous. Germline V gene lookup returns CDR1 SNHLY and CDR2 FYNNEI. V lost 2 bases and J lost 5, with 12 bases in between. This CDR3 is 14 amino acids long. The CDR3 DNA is TGTGCCAGCAGTGAAAATCCACGGCGGACTGAAGCTTTCTTT. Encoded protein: CASSENPRRTEAFF.

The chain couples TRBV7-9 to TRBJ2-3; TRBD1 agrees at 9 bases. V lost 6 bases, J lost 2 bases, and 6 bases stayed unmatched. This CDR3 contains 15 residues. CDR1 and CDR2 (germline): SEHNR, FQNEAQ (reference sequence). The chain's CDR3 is CASRTGGSPTDTQYF. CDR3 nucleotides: TGTGCCAGCAGAACAGGGGGCTCTCCCACAGATACGCAGTATTTT.

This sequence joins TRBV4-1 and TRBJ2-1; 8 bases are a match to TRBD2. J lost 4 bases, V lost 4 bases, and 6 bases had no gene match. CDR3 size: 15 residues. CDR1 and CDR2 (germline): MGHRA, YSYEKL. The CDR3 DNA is TGCGCCAGCAGCCCGCGGGAGGTCGCTTACAATGAGCAGTTCTTC. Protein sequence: CASSPREVAYNEQFF.

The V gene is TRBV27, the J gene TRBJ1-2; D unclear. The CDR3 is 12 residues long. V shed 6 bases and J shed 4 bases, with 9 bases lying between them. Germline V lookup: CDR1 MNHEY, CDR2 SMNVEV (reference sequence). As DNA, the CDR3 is TGTGCCAGCAGAGCGGAAGCCTATGGCTACACCTTC. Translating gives CASRAEAYGYTF.

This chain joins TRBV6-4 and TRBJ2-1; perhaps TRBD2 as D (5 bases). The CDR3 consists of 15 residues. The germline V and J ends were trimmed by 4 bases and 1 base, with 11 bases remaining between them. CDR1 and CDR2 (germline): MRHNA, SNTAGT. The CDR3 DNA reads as TGTGCCAGCAGTGTGGGAGCAACGTCCTACAATGAGCAGTTCTTC. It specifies CASSVGATSYNEQFF.

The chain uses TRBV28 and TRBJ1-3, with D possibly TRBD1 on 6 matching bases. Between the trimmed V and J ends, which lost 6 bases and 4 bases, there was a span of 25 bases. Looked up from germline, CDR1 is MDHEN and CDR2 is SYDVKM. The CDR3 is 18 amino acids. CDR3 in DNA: TGTGCCAGCAGGACCGCGGGGGGGCGATGGAGCGTAGGAAACACCATATATTTT. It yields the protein CASRTAGGRWSVGNTIYF.

In nucleotides, the CDR3 is TGTGCCAGCAGTTTAGGACATAATCAGCCCCAGCATTTT. This sequence encodes CASSLGHNQPQHF. This rearrangement joins TRBV12-3 or TRBV12-4 to TRBJ1-5, with D uncertain. Trimming left V 1 base short and J 4 bases short, with 5 bases between. The CDR3 covers 13 residues.

The CDR3 sequence is CASSLEAAGYEKLFF. CDR3 nucleotide sequence: TGTGCCAGCAGCTTAGAAGCGGCAGGGTATGAAAAACTGTTTTTT. The rearrangement uses TRBV11-1 and TRBJ1-4; D might be TRBD1 (5 bases). Trimming stripped 1 base from V and 6 bases from J, with 12 bases between. CDR1 is SGHAT, CDR2 FQDESV, per germline (reference sequence). The CDR3 has 15 amino acids.

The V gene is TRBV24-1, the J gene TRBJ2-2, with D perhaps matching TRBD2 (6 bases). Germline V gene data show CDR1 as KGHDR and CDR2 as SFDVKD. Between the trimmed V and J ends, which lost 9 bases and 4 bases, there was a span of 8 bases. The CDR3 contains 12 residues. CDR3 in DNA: TGTGCCACCCGCGGGGCCACCGGGGAGCTGTTTTTT. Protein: CATRGATGELFF.